Listed below are T cell receptor beta chains from one sample, sequenced in a study of cytomegalovirus exposure and HLA in healthy donors. TCRdb's table, derived via immunoSEQ multiplex PCR, lists solely in-frame clones and lacks some. The sample lists approximately 120,000 clones, about 80% occurring once. The sequencing sample was made of PBMCs. The receptors stem from a man in his forties or fifties in good health and CMV-seronegative. Both conserved end residues are part of each CDR3. D genes are given only for firm matches. The size of a clone is reported for some rows only, either as once, few or many, or as a class for expanded clones.

CDR3 protein: CASSDLEARTGNTIYF
CDR3 DNA: TGTGCCAGTAGTGACCTCGAGGCTCGAACTGGAAACACCATATATTTT
CDR3 length: 16
D gene: .
clone size: .
J gene: TRBJ1-3
V gene: TRBV19

CDR3 protein: CASSSRENQPQHF
CDR3 DNA: TGTGCCAGCAGTTCCCGGGAAAATCAGCCCCAGCATTTT
CDR3 length: 13
D gene: .
clone size: .
J gene: TRBJ1-5
V gene: TRBV6-5

CDR3 protein: CAWLAGDHNEQFF
CDR3 DNA: TGTGCCTGGCTAGCGGGAGATCACAATGAGCAGTTCTTC
CDR3 length: 13
D gene: TRBD2
clone size: .
J gene: TRBJ2-1
V gene: TRBV30

CDR3 protein: CASSEEVGQGFQPQHF
CDR3 DNA: TGTGCCAGCAGTGAAGAGGTCGGACAGGGTTTTCAGCCCCAGCATTTT
CDR3 length: 16
D gene: TRBD1
clone size: .
J gene: TRBJ1-5
V gene: TRBV6-1

CDR3 protein: CASSDTGVGTGELFF
CDR3 DNA: TGCGCCAGCAGTGATACCGGGGTTGGAACCGGGGAGCTGTTTTTT
CDR3 length: 15
D gene: .
clone size: once
J gene: TRBJ2-2
V gene: TRBV10-1

CDR3 protein: CASSPYYGNTNNEQFF
CDR3 DNA: TGTGCCAGCTCACCGTACTACGGTAACACCAACAATGAGCAGTTCTTC
CDR3 length: 16
D gene: .
clone size: few
J gene: TRBJ2-1
V gene: TRBV18

CDR3 protein: CASSGSGGIVEQFF
CDR3 DNA: TGTGCCAGCAGTGGTTCTGGCGGGATCGTTGAGCAGTTCTTC
CDR3 length: 14
D gene: .
clone size: .
J gene: TRBJ2-1
V gene: TRBV27

CDR3 protein: CASSGGEANYGYTF
CDR3 DNA: TGTGCCAGCAGTGGAGGGGAGGCTAACTATGGCTACACCTTC
CDR3 length: 14
D gene: .
clone size: .
J gene: TRBJ1-2
V gene: TRBV2

CDR3 protein: CASSPLGTGGLYTEAFF
CDR3 DNA: TGTGCCAGCTCACCACTCGGGACAGGGGGATTGTACACTGAAGCTTTCTTT
CDR3 length: 17
D gene: TRBD1
clone size: few
J gene: TRBJ1-1
V gene: TRBV18

CDR3 protein: CASSQTGGTEAFF
CDR3 DNA: TGCGCCAGCAGCCAGACAGGGGGCACTGAAGCTTTCTTT
CDR3 length: 13
D gene: TRBD1
clone size: once
J gene: TRBJ1-1
V gene: TRBV5-1

CDR3 protein: CASSRPTGRTEAFF
CDR3 DNA: TGTGCCAGCAGCCGACCCACAGGGCGCACTGAAGCTTTCTTT
CDR3 length: 14
D gene: .
clone size: .
J gene: TRBJ1-1
V gene: TRBV11-2

CDR3 protein: CASSIRASSTGNEQFF
CDR3 DNA: TGTGCCAGTAGTATAAGGGCTAGCAGCACTGGCAATGAGCAGTTCTTC
CDR3 length: 16
D gene: .
clone size: .
J gene: TRBJ2-1
V gene: TRBV19

CDR3 protein: CASSEGLAGFYNEQFF
CDR3 DNA: TGTGCCAGCAGTGAAGGCCTAGCGGGCTTTTACAATGAGCAGTTCTTC
CDR3 length: 16
D gene: TRBD2
clone size: .
J gene: TRBJ2-1
V gene: TRBV25-1

CDR3 protein: CAWSPIREANQPQHF
CDR3 DNA: TGTGCCTGGAGTCCCATCCGGGAGGCCAATCAGCCCCAGCATTTT
CDR3 length: 15
D gene: .
clone size: .
J gene: TRBJ1-5
V gene: TRBV30

CDR3 protein: CASSPNPGQVTDTQYF
CDR3 DNA: TGCGCCAGCAGCCCAAATCCGGGACAGGTCACAGATACGCAGTATTTT
CDR3 length: 16
D gene: TRBD1
clone size: .
J gene: TRBJ2-3
V gene: TRBV5-1

CDR3 protein: CASSPGETSGYNEQFF
CDR3 DNA: TGCGCCAGCAGCCCCGGGGAGACTAGCGGATACAATGAGCAGTTCTTC
CDR3 length: 16
D gene: TRBD2
clone size: .
J gene: TRBJ2-1
V gene: TRBV5-1

CDR3 protein: CASSLEGRSGSSSSYNEQFF
CDR3 DNA: TGTGCCAGCAGCTTAGAAGGTCGAAGCGGGAGCTCAAGCTCCTACAATGAGCAGTTCTTC
CDR3 length: 20
D gene: TRBD2
clone size: few
J gene: TRBJ2-1
V gene: TRBV13

CDR3 protein: CASSNRLASSTDTQYF
CDR3 DNA: TGCGCCAGCAGCAACAGACTAGCGAGTAGCACAGATACGCAGTATTTT
CDR3 length: 16
D gene: TRBD2
clone size: .
J gene: TRBJ2-3
V gene: TRBV4-1

CDR3 protein: CASSYSTAQPQHF
CDR3 DNA: TGTGCCAGCAGTTACTCGACAGCACAGCCCCAGCATTTT
CDR3 length: 13
D gene: .
clone size: .
J gene: TRBJ1-5
V gene: TRBV6-6

CDR3 protein: CASSLGQGVTGELFF
CDR3 DNA: TGTGCCAGCAGCTTGGGACAGGGGGTCACCGGGGAGCTGTTTTTT
CDR3 length: 15
D gene: TRBD1
clone size: few
J gene: TRBJ2-2
V gene: TRBV7-6

CDR3 protein: CASAPGVPSTGTQYF
CDR3 DNA: TGCGCCAGCGCTCCGGGGGTACCTAGTACTGGGACCCAGTACTTC
CDR3 length: 15
D gene: .
clone size: .
J gene: TRBJ2-5
V gene: TRBV5-1

CDR3 protein: CASSIRGQDQPQHF
CDR3 DNA: TGTGCCAGTAGTATCAGGGGACAGGATCAGCCCCAGCATTTT
CDR3 length: 14
D gene: TRBD1
clone size: .
J gene: TRBJ1-5
V gene: TRBV19

CDR3 protein: CASSLLGVGPQHF
CDR3 DNA: TGTGCCAGCAGTTTACTAGGGGTTGGGCCCCAGCATTTT
CDR3 length: 13
D gene: .
clone size: .
J gene: TRBJ1-5
V gene: TRBV28

CDR3 protein: CSAELQETQYF
CDR3 DNA: TGCAGTGCTGAACTGCAAGAGACCCAGTACTTC
CDR3 length: 11
D gene: .
clone size: .
J gene: TRBJ2-5
V gene: TRBV20-1

CDR3 protein: CASSLNDRMNTEAFF
CDR3 DNA: TGTGCCAGCAGTCTAAACGACAGAATGAACACTGAAGCTTTCTTT
CDR3 length: 15
D gene: .
clone size: few
J gene: TRBJ1-1
V gene: TRBV5-5

CDR3 protein: CASRAIPTSKKETQYF
CDR3 DNA: TGTGCCAGCAGAGCAATCCCTACTAGCAAGAAAGAGACCCAGTACTTC
CDR3 length: 16
D gene: .
clone size: .
J gene: TRBJ2-5
V gene: TRBV2

CDR3 protein: CASSIRTGQLNTEAFF
CDR3 DNA: TGTGCCAGCAGTATAAGAACGGGACAGCTGAACACTGAAGCTTTCTTT
CDR3 length: 16
D gene: TRBD1
clone size: few
J gene: TRBJ1-1
V gene: TRBV28

CDR3 protein: CASSATRVTDTQYF
CDR3 DNA: TGCGCCAGCAGCGCGACTAGAGTAACAGATACGCAGTATTTT
CDR3 length: 14
D gene: .
clone size: .
J gene: TRBJ2-3
V gene: TRBV5-1

CDR3 protein: CAISDVDRGYSPLHF
CDR3 DNA: TGTGCCATCAGTGATGTGGACAGGGGATATTCACCCCTCCACTTT
CDR3 length: 15
D gene: TRBD1
clone size: few
J gene: TRBJ1-6
V gene: TRBV10-3

CDR3 protein: CASSLVQGGTSPETQYF
CDR3 DNA: TGTGCCAGCAGCTTAGTGCAGGGGGGGACTAGCCCGGAGACCCAGTACTTC
CDR3 length: 17
D gene: TRBD2
clone size: .
J gene: TRBJ2-5
V gene: TRBV11-2